This section outlines one TCR beta chain sequence together with its context. The entry originates in a study of cytomegalovirus exposure and HLA in healthy donors. This PCR relied on a set of 60 Vbeta primers and 13 Jbeta primers. The protocol was immunoSEQ multiplex PCR, while the TCRdb copy is restricted to in-frame clones and leaves out a portion. The sample holds about 250,000 clones, under 80% seen once. CDR3 length equals 14 residues. In germline, CDR1 is ENHRY, CDR2 SYGVKD. V trimming: 5 bases; J trimming: 9 bases; junction bases outside the gene matches: 8. The receptor comes from a female donor in good health and CMV-seronegative. The V gene is TRBV10-3, the J gene TRBJ2-1; TRBD1 aligns across 9 bases. The sequenced sample consisted of PBMCs. CDR3 amino acids: CAISRDREGLEQFF. CDR3 DNA: TGTGCCATCAGTCGGGACAGGGAGGGACTTGAGCAGTTCTTC.